This T cell receptor beta chain was identified in a study of Tregs in tolerant kidney transplant recipients. In the study overall: CD4+CD25+CD127- cells came from approximately three-day belatacept mixed lymphocyte reactions, some with roughly five-day graft donor restimulation. Antibodies separated recipient from donor cells.

Study outcomes and limitations: Tregs expanded with activated donor B cells seemed most donor-specific. Findings come from small patient numbers and require larger validation.

To note about this clone: What it binds is not known.

The assay was immunoSEQ multiplex PCR, and TCRdb's table has in-frame clones only and misses some. Of under 45,000 clones listed, 95% are singletons. The sequence was obtained from a human donor in good health. The sequenced material came from Tregs from blood cultured with allogeneic cells.

In DNA, the CDR3 is TGTGCCAGCAGCTTGGCAGGGGGTGGGGGCTTAGGAGAAAAACTGTTTTTT. Protein product: CASSLAGGGGLGEKLFF. The genes are TRBV5-4 and TRBJ1-4, with 7 nucleotides matching TRBD1. The CDR3 is made up of 17 amino acids. The trim removed 0 bases at V and 8 bases at J, leaving 13 bases unmatched. Germline CDR1 and CDR2: SGHNT and YYREEE (reference sequence).